A selection of T cell receptor beta chains follows, all from one sample in a study of CD8+ T cells in alopecia areata. Clones were read by immunoSEQ multiplex PCR, and TCRdb kept only the in-frame ones, dropping some. The sample carries 170,000 or so clones, about 60% recorded once. Sequencing used CD8+ T cells sorted from blood, obtained at week 24, from a patient treated with tofacitinib. These receptors all stem from a human donor with alopecia areata. The CDR3 runs from the conserved cysteine through the conserved F or W. The D gene is left open where the match is weak. Some rows have no size entry. The others give once, few or many, or a class for an expanded clone.

J gene: TRBJ2-7; V gene: TRBV14; D gene: TRBD1; clone size: NA; CDR3 protein: CASSRTGATYEQCF
J gene: TRBJ2-5; V gene: TRBV7-9; D gene: NA; clone size: few; CDR3 protein: CASSQGGQETQYF
J gene: TRBJ2-7; V gene: TRBV30; D gene: NA; clone size: few; CDR3 protein: CAWSGIDYYEQYF
J gene: TRBJ1-1; V gene: TRBV9; D gene: NA; clone size: NA; CDR3 protein: CASSEGWGSNTEAFF
J gene: TRBJ1-2; V gene: TRBV9; D gene: TRBD1; clone size: NA; CDR3 protein: CASSGDRAYGYTF
J gene: TRBJ2-2; V gene: TRBV12-5; D gene: NA; clone size: NA; CDR3 protein: CASGTTGELFF
J gene: TRBJ2-7; V gene: TRBV4-1; D gene: NA; clone size: NA; CDR3 protein: CASSQDRAAYEQYF
J gene: TRBJ2-7; V gene: TRBV4-1; D gene: NA; clone size: NA; CDR3 protein: CASSQVSSYEQYF
J gene: TRBJ1-4; V gene: TRBV19; D gene: TRBD1; clone size: NA; CDR3 protein: CASSVNRGSTEKLFF
J gene: TRBJ2-7; V gene: TRBV5-6; D gene: NA; clone size: NA; CDR3 protein: CASSLGTYSYEQYF
J gene: TRBJ2-7; V gene: TRBV2; D gene: NA; clone size: NA; CDR3 protein: CASSPFGGSYEQYF
J gene: TRBJ2-3; V gene: TRBV30; D gene: TRBD1; clone size: NA; CDR3 protein: CAWSPTGGLSDTQYF
J gene: TRBJ2-1; V gene: TRBV11-1; D gene: TRBD1; clone size: many; CDR3 protein: CASSSGQGDVYEQFF
J gene: TRBJ2-1; V gene: TRBV2; D gene: TRBD2; clone size: NA; CDR3 protein: CASAASGGHNEQFF
J gene: TRBJ2-3; V gene: TRBV7-8; D gene: TRBD1; clone size: NA; CDR3 protein: CASSFRGLSTDTQYF
J gene: TRBJ2-7; V gene: TRBV4-1; D gene: NA; clone size: NA; CDR3 protein: CASSQEVASTYEQYF
J gene: TRBJ1-2; V gene: TRBV20-1; D gene: NA; clone size: NA; CDR3 protein: CSASGGQGYTF
J gene: NA; V gene: TRBV9; D gene: TRBD2; clone size: NA; CDR3 protein: CASSARATSGDYEQYF
J gene: TRBJ1-6; V gene: TRBV19; D gene: TRBD1; clone size: NA; CDR3 protein: CASSTGTANSPLHF
J gene: TRBJ1-1; V gene: TRBV19; D gene: TRBD1; clone size: once; CDR3 protein: CASSAGGGTEAFF
J gene: TRBJ2-2; V gene: TRBV7-6; D gene: NA; clone size: NA; CDR3 protein: CASSGPVVNTGELFF
J gene: TRBJ2-1; V gene: TRBV9; D gene: NA; clone size: NA; CDR3 protein: CASSARNYNEQFF
J gene: TRBJ2-7; V gene: TRBV30; D gene: TRBD1; clone size: NA; CDR3 protein: CAWTTGTGVYEQYF
J gene: TRBJ2-2; V gene: TRBV29-1; D gene: TRBD1; clone size: NA; CDR3 protein: CSVDTGAGELFF
J gene: TRBJ2-5; V gene: TRBV7-8; D gene: TRBD1; clone size: few; CDR3 protein: CASSLEGQMYQETQYF
J gene: TRBJ2-7; V gene: TRBV15; D gene: TRBD1; clone size: NA; CDR3 protein: CATCSAPLGDRDSYEQYF
J gene: TRBJ2-6; V gene: TRBV27; D gene: NA; clone size: NA; CDR3 protein: CASSFFNSGANVLTF
J gene: TRBJ2-1; V gene: TRBV7-7; D gene: NA; clone size: NA; CDR3 protein: CASSLVLYDNEQFF
J gene: TRBJ2-7; V gene: TRBV7-9; D gene: NA; clone size: few; CDR3 protein: CASSLAVEEQYF
J gene: TRBJ1-6; V gene: TRBV7-2; D gene: NA; clone size: NA; CDR3 protein: CGEGSPLHF
J gene: TRBJ2-2; V gene: TRBV6-5; D gene: NA; clone size: few; CDR3 protein: CASSYSPGDPGELFF
J gene: TRBJ1-3; V gene: TRBV7-2; D gene: NA; clone size: NA; CDR3 protein: CASSPWTDSGNTIYF
J gene: TRBJ1-4; V gene: TRBV6-6; D gene: NA; clone size: once; CDR3 protein: CASSYSGGRGEKLFF
J gene: TRBJ2-7; V gene: TRBV27; D gene: NA; clone size: many; CDR3 protein: CASSLSEVSYEQYF
J gene: TRBJ2-1; V gene: TRBV9; D gene: NA; clone size: NA; CDR3 protein: CASSPTGFVSNEQFF
J gene: TRBJ1-2; V gene: TRBV5-6; D gene: TRBD1; clone size: NA; CDR3 protein: CASSLKGAGGYGYTF
J gene: TRBJ1-1; V gene: TRBV14; D gene: NA; clone size: NA; CDR3 protein: CASSQWGDTEAFF
J gene: TRBJ1-5; V gene: TRBV15; D gene: TRBD1; clone size: NA; CDR3 protein: CATTRERDSTQPQHF
J gene: TRBJ2-7; V gene: TRBV29-1; D gene: TRBD1; clone size: NA; CDR3 protein: CSVGGQSSYEQYF
J gene: TRBJ1-2; V gene: TRBV30; D gene: NA; clone size: few; CDR3 protein: CAWSVLVYGYTF
J gene: TRBJ2-7; V gene: TRBV5-6; D gene: NA; clone size: NA; CDR3 protein: CASSGVSYEQYF
J gene: TRBJ2-5; V gene: TRBV27; D gene: NA; clone size: few; CDR3 protein: CASSFSQGKETQYF
J gene: TRBJ2-5; V gene: TRBV10-3; D gene: TRBD2; clone size: few; CDR3 protein: CAISETGLAGPGGAEKETQYF
J gene: TRBJ1-4; V gene: TRBV30; D gene: NA; clone size: NA; CDR3 protein: CACSNEKLFF
J gene: TRBJ1-6; V gene: TRBV19; D gene: NA; clone size: NA; CDR3 protein: CASSGRSSPLHF
J gene: TRBJ1-4; V gene: TRBV7-9; D gene: NA; clone size: few; CDR3 protein: CASSLPGPAAEKLFF
J gene: TRBJ2-7; V gene: TRBV2; D gene: NA; clone size: NA; CDR3 protein: CASMRGESTYEQYF
J gene: TRBJ2-5; V gene: TRBV20-1; D gene: NA; clone size: NA; CDR3 protein: CSAIPGETQYF
J gene: TRBJ1-5; V gene: TRBV7-8; D gene: TRBD1; clone size: NA; CDR3 protein: CASSRGTGGQFQPQHF
J gene: TRBJ1-1; V gene: TRBV19; D gene: TRBD1; clone size: NA; CDR3 protein: CASSVTGSTEAFF
J gene: TRBJ1-6; V gene: TRBV14; D gene: TRBD1; clone size: few; CDR3 protein: CASSRAGTGGSPLHF
J gene: TRBJ2-3; V gene: TRBV7-9; D gene: NA; clone size: NA; CDR3 protein: CASSSAADTQYF
J gene: TRBJ2-1; V gene: TRBV5-6; D gene: TRBD1; clone size: few; CDR3 protein: CASSFGQGYNEQFF